This T cell receptor beta chain derives from a study of blood T cell repertoires in COVID-19. Overall study: The analysed material was cDNA or gDNA that came from T cells, B-cell-depleted T cells, or PBMCs.

Which cohort a participant joined came from the clinical history participants gave. CDR3 length: 17 amino acids. The germline V and J ends were trimmed by 1 base and 0 bases, with 10 bases remaining between them. From germline, CDR1 is LGHNA and CDR2 YSLEER. The protocol was immunoSEQ multiplex PCR, while the TCRdb copy is restricted to in-frame clones and leaves out a portion. The data contain about 380,000 clones, approximately 90% of them singletons. V is TRBV4-3 and J is TRBJ1-6; D is undetermined. Material: PBMCs or T cells enriched from blood (not recorded which). The receptor comes from a woman in her late teens or twenties who had recovered from COVID-19. The CDR3, as DNA: TGCGCCAGCAGCCAAGCCCTTTCTTCCTCCTATAATTCACCCCTCCACTTT. Amino acid sequence: CASSQALSSSYNSPLHF.